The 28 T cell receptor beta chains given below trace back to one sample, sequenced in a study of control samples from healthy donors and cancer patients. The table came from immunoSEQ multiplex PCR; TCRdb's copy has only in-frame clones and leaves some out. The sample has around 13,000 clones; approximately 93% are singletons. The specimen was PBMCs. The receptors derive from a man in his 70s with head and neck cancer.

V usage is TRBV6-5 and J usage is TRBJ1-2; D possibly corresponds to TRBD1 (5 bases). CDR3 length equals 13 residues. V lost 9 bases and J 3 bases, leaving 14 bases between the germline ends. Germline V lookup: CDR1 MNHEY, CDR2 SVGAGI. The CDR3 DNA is TGTGCCAGTCAACCAGACAGCCACTATGGCTACACCTTC. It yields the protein CASQPDSHYGYTF.

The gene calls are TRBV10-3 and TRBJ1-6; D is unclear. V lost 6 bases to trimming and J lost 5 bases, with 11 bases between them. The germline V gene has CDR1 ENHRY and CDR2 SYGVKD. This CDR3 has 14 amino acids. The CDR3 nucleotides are TGTGCCATCAGACTGGACGGGAATAATTCACCCCTCCACTTT. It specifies CAIRLDGNNSPLHF.

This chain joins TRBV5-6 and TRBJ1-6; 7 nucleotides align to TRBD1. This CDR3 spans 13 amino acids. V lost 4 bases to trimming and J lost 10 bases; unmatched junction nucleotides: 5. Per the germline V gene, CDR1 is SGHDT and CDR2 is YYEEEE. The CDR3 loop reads CASSRDRDSPLHF. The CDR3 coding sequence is TGTGCCAGCAGCCGCGACAGGGACTCACCCCTCCACTTT. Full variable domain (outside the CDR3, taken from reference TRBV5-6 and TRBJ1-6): DAGVTQSPTHLIKTRGQQVTLRCSPKSGHDTVSWYQQALGQGPQFIFQYYEEEERQRGNFPDRFSGHQFPNYSSELNVNALLLGDSALYLCASSRDRDSPLHFGNGTRLTVT.

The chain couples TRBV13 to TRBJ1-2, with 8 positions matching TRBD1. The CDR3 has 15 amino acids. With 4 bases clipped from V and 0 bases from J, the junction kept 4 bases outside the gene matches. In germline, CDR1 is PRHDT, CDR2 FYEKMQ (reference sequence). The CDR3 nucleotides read TGTGCCAGCAGCTCCGGACAGGGTGCTAACTATGGCTACACCTTC. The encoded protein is CASSSGQGANYGYTF.

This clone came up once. In nucleotides, the CDR3 is TGTGCCAGCAGTTCCACGGGGGGGCCAGATACGCAGTATTTT. Its translation: CASSSTGGPDTQYF. The chain has TRBV6-2 or TRBV6-3 and TRBJ2-3; 8 bases fit TRBD2. Germline V CDR1 and CDR2: MNHEY, SVGEGT. The CDR3 covers 14 residues. V was pared by 4 bases and J by 4 bases, with 4 bases of the junction left unmatched.

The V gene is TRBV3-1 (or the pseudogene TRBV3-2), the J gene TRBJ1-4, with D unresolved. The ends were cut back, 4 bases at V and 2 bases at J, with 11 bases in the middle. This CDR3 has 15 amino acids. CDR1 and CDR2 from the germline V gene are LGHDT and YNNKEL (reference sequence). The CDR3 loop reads CASSLQLGTNEKLFF. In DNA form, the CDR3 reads TGTGCCAGCAGCCTGCAGCTTGGGACTAATGAAAAACTGTTTTTT.

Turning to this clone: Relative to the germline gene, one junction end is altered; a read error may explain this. CDR3 sequence: CASSSMTGVTIF. CDR3 DNA sequence: TGTGCCAGCAGTTCCATGACAGGGGTTACTATCTTC. The rearrangement uses TRBV7-9 and TRBJ2-1, with TRBD1 identical over 8 bases. This CDR3 comprises 12 residues. Germline V gives CDR1 SEHNR, CDR2 FQNEAQ (reference sequence). The variable domain in full, with the rest retrieved from reference TRBV7-9 and TRBJ2-1, is DTGVSQNPRHKITKRGQNVTFRCDPISEHNRLYWYRQTLGQGPEFLTYFQNEAQLEKSRLLSDRFSAERPKGSFSTLEIQRTEQGDSAMYLCASSSMTGVTIFGPGTRLTVL.

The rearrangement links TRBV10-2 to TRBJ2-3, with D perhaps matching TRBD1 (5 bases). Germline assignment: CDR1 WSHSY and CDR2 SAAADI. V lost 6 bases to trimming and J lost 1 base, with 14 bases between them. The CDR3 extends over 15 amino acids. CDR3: CASRVDKTRTDTQYF. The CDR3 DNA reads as TGCGCCAGCAGAGTGGACAAAACCCGCACAGATACGCAGTATTTT.

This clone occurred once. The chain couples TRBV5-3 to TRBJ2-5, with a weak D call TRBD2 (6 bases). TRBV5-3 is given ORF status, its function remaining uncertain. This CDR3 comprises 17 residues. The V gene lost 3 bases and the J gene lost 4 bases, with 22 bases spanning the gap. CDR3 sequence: CARSSRQRVGLLETQYF. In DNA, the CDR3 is TGTGCCAGAAGCTCCCGACAGCGGGTGGGGCTTCTAGAGACCCAGTACTTC.

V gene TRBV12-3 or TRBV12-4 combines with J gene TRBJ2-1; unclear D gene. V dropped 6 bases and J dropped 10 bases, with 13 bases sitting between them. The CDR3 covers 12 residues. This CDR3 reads CASSPNRLEQFF. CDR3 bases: TGTGCCAGCAGCCCCAATCGATTAGAGCAGTTCTTC.

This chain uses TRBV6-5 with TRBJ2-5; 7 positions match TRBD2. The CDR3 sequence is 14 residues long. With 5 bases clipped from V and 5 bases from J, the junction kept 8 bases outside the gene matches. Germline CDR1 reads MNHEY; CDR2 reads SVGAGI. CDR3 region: CASSNIAGQETQYF. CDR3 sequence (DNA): TGTGCCAGCAGTAATATAGCGGGTCAGGAGACCCAGTACTTC.

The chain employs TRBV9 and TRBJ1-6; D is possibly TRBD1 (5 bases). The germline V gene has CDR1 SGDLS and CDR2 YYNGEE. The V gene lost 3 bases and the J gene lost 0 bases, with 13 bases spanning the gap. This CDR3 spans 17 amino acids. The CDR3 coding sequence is TGTGCCAGCAGCGAGGGGCCCACGAGCTCCTATAATTCACCCCTCCACTTT. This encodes CASSEGPTSSYNSPLHF.

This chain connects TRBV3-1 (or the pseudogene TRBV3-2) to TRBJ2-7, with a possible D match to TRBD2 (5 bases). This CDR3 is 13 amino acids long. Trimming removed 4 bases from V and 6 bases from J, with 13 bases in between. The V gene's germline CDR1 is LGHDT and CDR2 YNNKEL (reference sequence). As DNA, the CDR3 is TGTGCCAGCAGCCGCCGGGGAGAGAGCGAGCAGTACTTC. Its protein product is CASSRRGESEQYF.

The CDR3 DNA reads as TGTGCCAGCTCACCAGGCCCGGGGTCGGATCAGCCCCAGCATTTT. The encoded protein is CASSPGPGSDQPQHF. This chain connects TRBV18 to TRBJ1-5; D unresolved. Trimming took 2 bases from V and 5 from J, leaving 13 bases between them. CDR3 size: 15 residues. Germline lookup yields CDR1 KGHSH and CDR2 LQKENI.

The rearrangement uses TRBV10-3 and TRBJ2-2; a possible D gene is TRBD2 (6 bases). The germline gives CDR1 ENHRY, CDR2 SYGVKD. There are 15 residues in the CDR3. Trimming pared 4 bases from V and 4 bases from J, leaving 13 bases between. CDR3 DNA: TGTGCCATCAGTGGGCCTTTGGGGGGCACCGGGGAGCTGTTTTTT. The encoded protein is CAISGPLGGTGELFF.

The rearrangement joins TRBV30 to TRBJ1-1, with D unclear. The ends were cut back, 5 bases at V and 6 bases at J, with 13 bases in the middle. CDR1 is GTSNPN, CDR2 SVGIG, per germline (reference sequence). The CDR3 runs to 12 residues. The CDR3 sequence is CAWEPKVSEAFF. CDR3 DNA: TGTGCCTGGGAGCCGAAGGTTTCTGAAGCTTTCTTT.

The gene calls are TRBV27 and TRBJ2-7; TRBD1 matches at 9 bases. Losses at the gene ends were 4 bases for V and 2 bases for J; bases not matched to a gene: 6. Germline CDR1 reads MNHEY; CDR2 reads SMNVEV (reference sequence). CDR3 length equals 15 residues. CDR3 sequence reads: CASSSAGTGTYEQYF. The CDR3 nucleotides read TGTGCCAGCAGTTCCGCCGGGACAGGGACCTACGAGCAGTACTTC.

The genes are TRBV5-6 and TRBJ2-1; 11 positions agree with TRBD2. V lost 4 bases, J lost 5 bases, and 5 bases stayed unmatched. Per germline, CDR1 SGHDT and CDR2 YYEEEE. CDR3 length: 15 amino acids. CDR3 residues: CASSRLAGSHNEQFF. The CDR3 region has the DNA TGTGCCAGCAGCAGACTAGCGGGGAGCCACAATGAGCAGTTCTTC.

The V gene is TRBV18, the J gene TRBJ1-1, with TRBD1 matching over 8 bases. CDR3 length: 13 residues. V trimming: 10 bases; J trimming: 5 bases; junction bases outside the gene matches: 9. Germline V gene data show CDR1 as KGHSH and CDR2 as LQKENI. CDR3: CATSGQGFTEAFF. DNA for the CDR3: TGTGCCACCTCCGGACAGGGTTTTACTGAAGCTTTCTTT.

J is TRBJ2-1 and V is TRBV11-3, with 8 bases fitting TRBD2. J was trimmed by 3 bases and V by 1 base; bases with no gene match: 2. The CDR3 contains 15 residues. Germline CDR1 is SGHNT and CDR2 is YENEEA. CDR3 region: CASSLGLAGYNEQFF. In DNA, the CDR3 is TGTGCCAGCAGCTTAGGGCTAGCGGGCTACAATGAGCAGTTCTTC.

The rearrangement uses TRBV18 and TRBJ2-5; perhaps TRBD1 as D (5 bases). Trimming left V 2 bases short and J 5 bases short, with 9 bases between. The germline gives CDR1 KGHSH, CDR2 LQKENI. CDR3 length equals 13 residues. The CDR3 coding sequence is TGTGCCAGCTCACCAGGCAGGGATGAGACCCAGTACTTC. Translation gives CASSPGRDETQYF.

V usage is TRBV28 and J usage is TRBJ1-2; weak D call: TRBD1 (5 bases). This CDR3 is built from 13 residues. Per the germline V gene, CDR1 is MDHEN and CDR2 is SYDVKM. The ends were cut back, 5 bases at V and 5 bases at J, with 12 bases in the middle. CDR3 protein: CASSLGTDYGYTF. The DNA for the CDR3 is TGTGCCAGCAGTCTAGGGACGGATTATGGCTACACCTTC.

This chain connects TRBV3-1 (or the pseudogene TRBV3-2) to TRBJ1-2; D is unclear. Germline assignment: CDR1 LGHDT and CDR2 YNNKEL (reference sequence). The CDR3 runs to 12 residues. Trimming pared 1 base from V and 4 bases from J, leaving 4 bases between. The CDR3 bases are TGTGCCAGCAGCCAAGCCGTCTATGGCTACACCTTC. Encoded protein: CASSQAVYGYTF.

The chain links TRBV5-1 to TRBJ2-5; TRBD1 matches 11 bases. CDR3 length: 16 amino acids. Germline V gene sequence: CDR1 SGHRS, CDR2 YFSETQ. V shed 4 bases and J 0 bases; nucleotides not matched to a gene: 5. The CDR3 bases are TGCGCCAGCAGCCCGGGGACAGGGGGGTACCAAGAGACCCAGTACTTC. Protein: CASSPGTGGYQETQYF.

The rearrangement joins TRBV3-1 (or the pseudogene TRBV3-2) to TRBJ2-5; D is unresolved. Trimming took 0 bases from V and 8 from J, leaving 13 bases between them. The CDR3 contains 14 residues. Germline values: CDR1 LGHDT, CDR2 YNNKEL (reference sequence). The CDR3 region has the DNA TGTGCCAGCAGCCAAGAAGGTGGGATCGGAACCCAGTACTTC. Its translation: CASSQEGGIGTQYF.

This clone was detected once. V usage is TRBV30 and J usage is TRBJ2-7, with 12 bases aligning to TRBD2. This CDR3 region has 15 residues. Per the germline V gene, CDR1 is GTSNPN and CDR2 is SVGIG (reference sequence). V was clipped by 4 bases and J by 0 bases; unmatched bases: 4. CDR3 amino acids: CAWTPGLAGSYEQYF. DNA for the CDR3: TGTGCCTGGACCCCGGGACTAGCGGGCTCCTACGAGCAGTACTTC.

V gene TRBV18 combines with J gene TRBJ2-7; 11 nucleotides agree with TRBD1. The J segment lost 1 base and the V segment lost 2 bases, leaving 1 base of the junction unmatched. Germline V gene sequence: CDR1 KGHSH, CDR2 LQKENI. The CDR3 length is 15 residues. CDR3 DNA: TGTGCCAGCTCACCAGGGACAGGGGGATCCTACGAGCAGTACTTC. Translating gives CASSPGTGGSYEQYF.

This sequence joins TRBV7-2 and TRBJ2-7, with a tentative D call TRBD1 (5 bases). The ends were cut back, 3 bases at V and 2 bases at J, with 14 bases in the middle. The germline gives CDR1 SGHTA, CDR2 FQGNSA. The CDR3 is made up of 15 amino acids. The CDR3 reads CASSFQSSGTYEQYF. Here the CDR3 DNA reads TGTGCCAGCAGCTTCCAATCCTCAGGGACCTACGAGCAGTACTTC. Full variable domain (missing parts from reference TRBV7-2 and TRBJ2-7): GAGVSQSPSNKVTEKGKDVELRCDPISGHTALYWYRQSLGQGLEFLIYFQGNSAPDKSGLPSDRFSAERTGGSVSTLTIQRTQQEDSAVYLCASSFQSSGTYEQYFGPGTRLTVT.